The present T cell receptor (beta chain) was sequenced within a study of technical replicates of blood from four donors. The CDR3 is made up of 16 amino acids. V was clipped by 3 bases and J by 7 bases; unmatched bases: 12. Germline values: CDR1 MGHRA, CDR2 YSYEKL. Profiling relied on immunoSEQ multiplex PCR, and the TCRdb table lists in-frame clones only, not all of them. The sample holds 65,000 to 90,000 clones, approximately 98% seen once. The chain links TRBV4-1 to TRBJ1-5, with 7 nucleotides matching TRBD1. Sequencing was done on a sample of T cells isolated from PBMCs. The TCR comes from a human donor in good health. CDR3 sequence (DNA): TGCGCCAGCAGCCATCCCGGACAGGAGGAGAAACAGCCCCAGCATTTT. Amino acids: CASSHPGQEEKQPQHF.